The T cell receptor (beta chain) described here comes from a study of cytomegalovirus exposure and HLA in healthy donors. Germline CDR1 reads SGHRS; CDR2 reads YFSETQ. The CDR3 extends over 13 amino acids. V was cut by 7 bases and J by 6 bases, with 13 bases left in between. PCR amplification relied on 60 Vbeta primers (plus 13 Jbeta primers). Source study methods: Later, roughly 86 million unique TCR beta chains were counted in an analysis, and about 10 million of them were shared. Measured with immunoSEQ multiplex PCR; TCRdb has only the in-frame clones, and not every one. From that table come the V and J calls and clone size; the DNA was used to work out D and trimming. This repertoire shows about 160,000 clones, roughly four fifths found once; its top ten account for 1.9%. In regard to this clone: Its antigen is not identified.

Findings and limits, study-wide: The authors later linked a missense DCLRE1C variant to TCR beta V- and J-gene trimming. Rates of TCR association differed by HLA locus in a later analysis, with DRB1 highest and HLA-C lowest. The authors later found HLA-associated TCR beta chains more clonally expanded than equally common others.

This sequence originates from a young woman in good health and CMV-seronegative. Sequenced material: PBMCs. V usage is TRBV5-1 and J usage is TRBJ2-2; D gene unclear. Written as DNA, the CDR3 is TGCGCCAGCTCCCCACGGGTCTCCGGGGAGCTGTTTTTT. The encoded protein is CASSPRVSGELFF.